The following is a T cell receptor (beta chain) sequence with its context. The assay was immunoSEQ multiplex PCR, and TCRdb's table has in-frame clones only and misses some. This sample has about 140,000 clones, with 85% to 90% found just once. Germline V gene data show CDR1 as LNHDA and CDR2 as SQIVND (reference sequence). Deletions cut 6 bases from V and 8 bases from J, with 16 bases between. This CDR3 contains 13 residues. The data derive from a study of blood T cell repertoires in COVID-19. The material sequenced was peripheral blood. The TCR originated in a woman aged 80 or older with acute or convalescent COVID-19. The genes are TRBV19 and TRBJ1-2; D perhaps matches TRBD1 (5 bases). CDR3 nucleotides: TGTGCCAGTAGCACGGACAAGCGTCGCGGCTACACCTTC. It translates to CASSTDKRRGYTF.